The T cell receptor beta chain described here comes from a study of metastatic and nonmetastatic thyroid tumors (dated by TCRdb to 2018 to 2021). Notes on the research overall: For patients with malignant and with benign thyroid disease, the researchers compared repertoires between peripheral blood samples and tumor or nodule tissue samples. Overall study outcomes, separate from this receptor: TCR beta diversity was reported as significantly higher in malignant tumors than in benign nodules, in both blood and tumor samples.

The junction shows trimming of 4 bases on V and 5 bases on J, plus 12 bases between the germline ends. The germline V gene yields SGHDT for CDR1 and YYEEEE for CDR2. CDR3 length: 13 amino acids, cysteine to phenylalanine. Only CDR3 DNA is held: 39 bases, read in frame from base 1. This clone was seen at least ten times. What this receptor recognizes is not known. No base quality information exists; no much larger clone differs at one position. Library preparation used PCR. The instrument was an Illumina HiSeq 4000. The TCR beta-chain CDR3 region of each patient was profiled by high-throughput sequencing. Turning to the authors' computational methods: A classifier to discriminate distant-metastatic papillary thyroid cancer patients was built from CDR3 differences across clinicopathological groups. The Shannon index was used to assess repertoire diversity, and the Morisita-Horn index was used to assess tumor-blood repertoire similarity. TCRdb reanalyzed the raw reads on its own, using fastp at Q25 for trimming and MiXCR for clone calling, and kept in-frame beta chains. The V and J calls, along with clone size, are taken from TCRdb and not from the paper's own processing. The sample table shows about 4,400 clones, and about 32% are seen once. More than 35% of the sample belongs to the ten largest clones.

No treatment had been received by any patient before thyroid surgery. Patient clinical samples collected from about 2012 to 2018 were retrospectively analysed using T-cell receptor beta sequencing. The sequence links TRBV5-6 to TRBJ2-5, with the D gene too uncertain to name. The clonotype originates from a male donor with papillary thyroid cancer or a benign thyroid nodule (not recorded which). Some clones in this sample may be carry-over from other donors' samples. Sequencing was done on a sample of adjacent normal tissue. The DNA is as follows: TGTGCCAGCAGCCCCATCGCGAGCGAGACCCAGTACTTC. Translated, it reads CASSPIASETQYF.